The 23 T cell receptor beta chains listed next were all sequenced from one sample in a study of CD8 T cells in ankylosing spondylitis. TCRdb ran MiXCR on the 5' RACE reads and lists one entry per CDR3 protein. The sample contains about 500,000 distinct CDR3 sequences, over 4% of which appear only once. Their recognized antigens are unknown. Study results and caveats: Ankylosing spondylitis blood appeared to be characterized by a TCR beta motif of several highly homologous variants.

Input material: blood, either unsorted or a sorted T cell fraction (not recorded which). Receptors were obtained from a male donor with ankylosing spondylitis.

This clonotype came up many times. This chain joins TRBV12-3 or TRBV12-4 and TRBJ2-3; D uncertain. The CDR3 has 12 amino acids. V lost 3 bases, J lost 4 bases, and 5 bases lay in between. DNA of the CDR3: TGTGCCAGCAGTTTCGCAGCAGATACGCAGTATTTT. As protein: CASSFAADTQYF.

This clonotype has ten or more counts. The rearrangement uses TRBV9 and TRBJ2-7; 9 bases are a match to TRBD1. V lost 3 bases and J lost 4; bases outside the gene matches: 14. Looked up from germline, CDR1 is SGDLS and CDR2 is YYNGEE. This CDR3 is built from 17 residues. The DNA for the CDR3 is TGTGCCAGCAGCGAGGGAACCAGTGACAGGGGGACATACGAGCAGTACTTC. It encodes CASSEGTSDRGTYEQYF.

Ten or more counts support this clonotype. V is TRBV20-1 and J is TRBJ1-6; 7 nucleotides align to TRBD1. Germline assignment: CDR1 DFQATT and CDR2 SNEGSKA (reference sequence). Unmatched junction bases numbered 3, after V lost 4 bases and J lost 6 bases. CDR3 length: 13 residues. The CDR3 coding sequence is TGCAGTGCTACCGGACAGGCTAATTCACCCCTCCACTTT. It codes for CSATGQANSPLHF.

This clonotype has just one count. CDR3 sequence: CASSQVAGGHTEAFF. The DNA for the CDR3 is TGTGCCAGCAGCCAAGTGGCAGGGGGTCACACTGAAGCTTTCTTT. The rearrangement uses TRBV14 and TRBJ1-1; 7 nucleotides match TRBD1. The germline CDR1 and CDR2 sequences are SGHDN and FVKESK. This CDR3 has 15 amino acids. V trimming: 1 base; J trimming: 3 bases; junction bases outside the gene matches: 5.

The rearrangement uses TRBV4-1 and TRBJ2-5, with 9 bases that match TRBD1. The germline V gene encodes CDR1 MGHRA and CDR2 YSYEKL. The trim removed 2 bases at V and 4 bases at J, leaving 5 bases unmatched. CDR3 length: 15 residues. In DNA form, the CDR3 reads TGCGCCAGCAGCCAAATAGGACAGGGGAGAGAGACCCAGTACTTC. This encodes CASSQIGQGRETQYF.

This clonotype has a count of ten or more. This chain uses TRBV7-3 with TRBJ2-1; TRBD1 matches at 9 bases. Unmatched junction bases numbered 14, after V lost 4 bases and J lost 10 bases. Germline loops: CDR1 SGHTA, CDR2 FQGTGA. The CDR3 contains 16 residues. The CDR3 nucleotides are TGTGCCAGCAGCTCCTCCGGGACAGGGTTGTTGGAGGAGCAGTTCTTC. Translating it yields CASSSSGTGLLEEQFF. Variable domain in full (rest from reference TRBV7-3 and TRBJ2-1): GAGVSQTPSNKVTEKGKYVELRCDPISGHTALYWYRQSLGQGPEFLIYFQGTGAADDSGLPNDRFFAVRPEGSVSTLKIQRTERGDSAVYLCASSSSGTGLLEEQFFGPGTRLTVL.

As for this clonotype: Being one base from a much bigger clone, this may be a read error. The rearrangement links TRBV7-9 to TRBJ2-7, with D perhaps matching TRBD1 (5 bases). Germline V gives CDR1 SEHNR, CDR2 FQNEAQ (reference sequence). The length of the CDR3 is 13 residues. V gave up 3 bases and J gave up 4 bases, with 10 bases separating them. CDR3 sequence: CASSFITGYEQYF. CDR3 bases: TGTGCCAGCAGCTTCATTACAGGTTACGAGCAGTACTTC.

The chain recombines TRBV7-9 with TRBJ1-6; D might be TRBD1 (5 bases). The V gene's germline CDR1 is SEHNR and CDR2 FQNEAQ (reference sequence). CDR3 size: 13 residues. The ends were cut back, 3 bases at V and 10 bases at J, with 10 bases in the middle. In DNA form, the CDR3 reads TGTGCCAGCAGCTTTGGTGGGGACTCACCCCTCCACTTT. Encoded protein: CASSFGGDSPLHF.

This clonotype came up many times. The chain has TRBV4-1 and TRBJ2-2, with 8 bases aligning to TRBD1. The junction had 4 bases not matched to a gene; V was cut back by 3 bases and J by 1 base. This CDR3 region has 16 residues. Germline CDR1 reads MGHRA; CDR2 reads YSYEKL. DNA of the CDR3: TGCGCCAGCAGCCACTCGGGACAGGTGAACACCGGGGAGCTGTTTTTT. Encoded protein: CASSHSGQVNTGELFF.

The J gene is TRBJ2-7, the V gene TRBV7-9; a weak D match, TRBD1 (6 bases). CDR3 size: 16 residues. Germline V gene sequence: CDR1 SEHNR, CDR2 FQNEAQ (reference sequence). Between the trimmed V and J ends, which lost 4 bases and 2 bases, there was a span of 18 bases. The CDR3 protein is CASSYGSQGPAYEQYF. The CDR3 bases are TGTGCCAGCAGCTACGGTTCCCAGGGGCCGGCCTACGAGCAGTACTTC.

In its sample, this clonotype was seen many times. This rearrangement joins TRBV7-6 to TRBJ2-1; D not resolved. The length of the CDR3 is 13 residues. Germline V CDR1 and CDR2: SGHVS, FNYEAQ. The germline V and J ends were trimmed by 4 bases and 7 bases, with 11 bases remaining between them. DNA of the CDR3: TGTGCCAGCAGCTCCACTCAACGGAATGAGCAGTTCTTC. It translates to CASSSTQRNEQFF. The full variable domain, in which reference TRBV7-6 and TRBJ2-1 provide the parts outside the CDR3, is GAGVSQSPRYKVTKRGQDVALRCDPISGHVSLYWYRQALGQGPEFLTYFNYEAQQDKSGLPNDRFSAERPEGSISTLTIQRTEQRDSAMYRCASSSTQRNEQFFGPGTRLTVL.

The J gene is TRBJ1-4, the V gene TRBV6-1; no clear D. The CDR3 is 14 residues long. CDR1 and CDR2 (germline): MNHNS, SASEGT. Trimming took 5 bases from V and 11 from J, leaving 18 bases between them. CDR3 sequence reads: CASSRIDQAAKLFF. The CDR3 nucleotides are TGTGCCAGCAGTCGCATCGACCAGGCGGCGAAACTGTTTTTT.

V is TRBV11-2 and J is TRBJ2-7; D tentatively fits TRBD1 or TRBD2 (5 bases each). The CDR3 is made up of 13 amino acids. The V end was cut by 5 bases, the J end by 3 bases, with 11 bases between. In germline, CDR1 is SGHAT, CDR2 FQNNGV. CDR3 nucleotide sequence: TGTGCCAGCAGCCCGGGACGGTACTACGAGCAGTACTTC. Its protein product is CASSPGRYYEQYF.

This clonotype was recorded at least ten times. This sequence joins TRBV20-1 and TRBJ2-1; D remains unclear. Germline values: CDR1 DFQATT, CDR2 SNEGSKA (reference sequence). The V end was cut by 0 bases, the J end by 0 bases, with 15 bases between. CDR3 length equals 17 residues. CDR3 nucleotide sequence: TGCAGTGCTAGAGATGGGGATAATCCGAGCTCCTACAATGAGCAGTTCTTC. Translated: CSARDGDNPSSYNEQFF.

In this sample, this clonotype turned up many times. As DNA, the CDR3 is TGTGCCAGCAGCTACGCGGGGGGGCCTTACAATGAGCAGTTCTTC. Protein sequence: CASSYAGGPYNEQFF. The chain has TRBV3-1 and TRBJ2-1; 9 bases match TRBD2. With 5 bases clipped from V and 4 bases from J, the junction kept 6 bases outside the gene matches. The length of the CDR3 is 15 residues. CDR1 LGHDT and CDR2 YNNKEL come from the germline V gene (reference sequence).

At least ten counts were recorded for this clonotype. The CDR3 DNA reads as TGTGCCAGCAGTGCAGGACTAATCTACAATGAGCAGTTCTTC. This translates into CASSAGLIYNEQFF. The chain recombines TRBV6-1 with TRBJ2-1, with a tentative D call TRBD2 (6 bases). Trimming took off 4 bases at V and 3 bases at J, with 10 bases between the two ends. The germline gives CDR1 MNHNS, CDR2 SASEGT. The length of the CDR3 is 14 residues.

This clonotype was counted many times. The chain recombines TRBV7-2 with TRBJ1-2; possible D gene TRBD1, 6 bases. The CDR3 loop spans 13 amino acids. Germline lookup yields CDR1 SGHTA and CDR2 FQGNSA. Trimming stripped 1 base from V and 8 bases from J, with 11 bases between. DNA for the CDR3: TGTGCCAGCAGCTTAGGGGGGGCAGTCGGCTACACCTTC. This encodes CASSLGGAVGYTF.

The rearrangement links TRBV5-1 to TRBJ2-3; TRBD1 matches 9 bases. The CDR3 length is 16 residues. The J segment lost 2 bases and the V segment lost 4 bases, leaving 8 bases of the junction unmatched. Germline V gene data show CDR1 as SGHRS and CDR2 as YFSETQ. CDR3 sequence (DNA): TGCGCCAGCAGCAACCGGGACAGGGTCTCCACAGATACGCAGTATTTT. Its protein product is CASSNRDRVSTDTQYF.

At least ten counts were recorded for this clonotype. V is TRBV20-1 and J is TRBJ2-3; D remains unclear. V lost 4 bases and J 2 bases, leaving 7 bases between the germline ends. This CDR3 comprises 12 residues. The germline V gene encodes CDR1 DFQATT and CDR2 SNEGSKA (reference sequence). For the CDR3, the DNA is TGCAGTGCTACCGGGTTCACAGATACGCAGTATTTT. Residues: CSATGFTDTQYF.

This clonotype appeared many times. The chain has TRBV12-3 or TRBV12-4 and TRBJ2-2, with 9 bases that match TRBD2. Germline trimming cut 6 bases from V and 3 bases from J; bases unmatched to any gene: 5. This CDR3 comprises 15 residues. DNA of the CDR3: TGTGCCAGCAGAGCCACTAGCGGGCACACCGGGGAGCTGTTTTTT. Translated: CASRATSGHTGELFF.

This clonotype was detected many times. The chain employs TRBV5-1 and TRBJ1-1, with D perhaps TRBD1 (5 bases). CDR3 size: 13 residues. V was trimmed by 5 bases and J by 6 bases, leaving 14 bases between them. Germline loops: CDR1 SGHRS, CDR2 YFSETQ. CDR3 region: CASRWGGRPEAFF. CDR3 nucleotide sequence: TGCGCCAGCAGATGGGGGGGGAGGCCTGAAGCTTTCTTT. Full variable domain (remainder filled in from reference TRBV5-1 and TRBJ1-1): KAGVTQTPRYLIKTRGQQVTLSCSPISGHRSVSWYQQTPGQGLQFLFEYFSETQRNKGNFPGRFSGRQFSNSRSEMNVSTLELGDSALYLCASRWGGRPEAFFGQGTRLTVV.

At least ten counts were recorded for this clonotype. CDR3: CASRGNSGTGEDEQYF. As DNA, the CDR3 is TGCGCCAGCAGAGGTAATTCGGGGACAGGGGAGGACGAGCAGTACTTC. The gene calls are TRBV5-1 and TRBJ2-7; TRBD1 matches at 10 bases. CDR3 length: 16 residues. Germline V lookup: CDR1 SGHRS, CDR2 YFSETQ. Trimming cost V 5 bases and J 5 bases; bases outside gene matches: 13. The full variable domain, completed using reference TRBV5-1 and TRBJ2-7, is KAGVTQTPRYLIKTRGQQVTLSCSPISGHRSVSWYQQTPGQGLQFLFEYFSETQRNKGNFPGRFSGRQFSNSRSEMNVSTLELGDSALYLCASRGNSGTGEDEQYFGPGTRLTVT.

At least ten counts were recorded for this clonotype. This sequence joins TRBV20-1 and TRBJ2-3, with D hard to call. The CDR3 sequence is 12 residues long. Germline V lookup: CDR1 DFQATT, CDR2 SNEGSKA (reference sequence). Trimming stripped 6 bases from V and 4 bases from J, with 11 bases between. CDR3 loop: CSARSRPDTQYF. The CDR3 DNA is TGCAGTGCCAGATCTCGGCCAGATACGCAGTATTTT.